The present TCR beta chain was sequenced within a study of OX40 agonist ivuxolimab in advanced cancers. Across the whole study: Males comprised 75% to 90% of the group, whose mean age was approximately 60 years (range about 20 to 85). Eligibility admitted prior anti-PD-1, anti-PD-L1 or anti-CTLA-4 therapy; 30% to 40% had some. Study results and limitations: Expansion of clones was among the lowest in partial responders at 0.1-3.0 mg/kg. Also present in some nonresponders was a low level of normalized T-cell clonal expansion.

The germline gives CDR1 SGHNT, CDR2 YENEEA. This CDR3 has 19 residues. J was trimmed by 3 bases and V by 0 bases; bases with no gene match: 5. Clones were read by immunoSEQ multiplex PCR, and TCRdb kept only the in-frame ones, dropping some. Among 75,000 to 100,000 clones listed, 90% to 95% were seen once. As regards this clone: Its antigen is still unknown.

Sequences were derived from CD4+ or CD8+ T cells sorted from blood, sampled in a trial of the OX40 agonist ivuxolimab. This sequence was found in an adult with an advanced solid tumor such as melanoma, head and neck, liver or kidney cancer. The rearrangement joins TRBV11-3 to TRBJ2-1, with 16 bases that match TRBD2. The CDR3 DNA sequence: TGTGCCAGCAGCTTAGATGGGGGACTAGCGGGAGGGTACTACAATGAGCAGTTCTTC. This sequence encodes CASSLDGGLAGGYYNEQFF.